The sequence of this T cell receptor (beta chain) was determined in a study of cytomegalovirus exposure and HLA in healthy donors. The germline CDR1 and CDR2 sequences are GTSNPN and SVGIG (reference sequence). Trimming removed 0 bases at V and 0 bases at J, with 10 bases between. The CDR3 consists of 15 residues. Donors came from a validation cohort of approximately 110 subjects, distinct from the first 666-subject cohort. In its sample, this clone is medium-sized. Its specificity is not known. Regarding the study as a whole: In vitro, a few CMV-associated chains proved specific for CMV antigens. The study recorded 164 TCR beta chains that were cytomegalovirus-associated. Most TCR sequences were rare, but some public TCRs occurred in many donors.

The data were produced by immunoSEQ multiplex PCR, yet TCRdb's version contains in-frame clones alone and is incomplete. Of some 73,000 clones in the sample, 70% to 90% were seen once. The chain carries TRBV30 and TRBJ2-3; a possible D gene is TRBD2 (6 bases). The origin of this receptor is a woman between 18 and 29 years old in good health and CMV-seropositive. The sequencing sample was made of PBMCs. As DNA, the CDR3 is TGTGCCTGGAGTGTCGGGGGAGGTAGCACAGATACGCAGTATTTT. The encoded protein is CAWSVGGGSTDTQYF. Full variable domain (rest looked up from reference TRBV30 and TRBJ2-3): SQTIHQWPATLVQPVGSPLSLECTVEGTSNPNLYWYRQAAGRGLQLLFYSVGIGQISSEVPQNLSASRPQDRQFILSSKKLLLSDSGFYLCAWSVGGGSTDTQYFGPGTRLTVL.